The next 32 T cell receptor beta chains were all read from a single sample in a study of T cells in Graves' hyperthyroidism and ophthalmopathy. TCR beta CDR3 regions were amplified from RNA. First-round RT-PCR of the TCR CDR3 relied on the HTBI primer set. TCRdb re-derived calls from the multiplex PCR reads in MiXCR, one entry per CDR3 protein. The table lists 300,000 to 350,000 distinct CDR3 sequences, about 14% of them singletons, with roughly 25% in the top ten. The sequenced sample was blood. The receptors come from a woman aged 30 to 39 with Graves' hyperthyroidism.

The sample holds a few counts of this clonotype. This sequence joins TRBV4-3 and TRBJ2-2; possibly TRBD2 for D (5 bases). Germline CDR1 LGHNA, CDR2 YSLEER. This CDR3 has 15 amino acids. V was clipped by 1 base and J by 7 bases, with 13 bases between them. CDR3 bases: TGCGCCAGCAGCCAAGGATCCAGCCGGGGCGGGGAGCTGTTTTTT. Translating gives CASSQGSSRGGELFF.

Only a few counts were recorded for this clonotype. The chain uses TRBV28 and TRBJ1-4; 8 bases fit TRBD1. The CDR3 spans 14 residues. V dropped 8 bases and J dropped 4; count of bases not matched to a gene: 6. CDR1 MDHEN and CDR2 SYDVKM come from the germline V gene. The CDR3 sequence: CASGQGAFNEKLFF. CDR3 in DNA: TGTGCCAGCGGTCAGGGGGCCTTTAATGAAAAACTGTTTTTT.

This clonotype was counted at least ten times. V and J are TRBV28 and TRBJ1-2, with 8 bases identical to TRBD1. This CDR3 is 12 amino acids long. Germline assignment: CDR1 MDHEN and CDR2 SYDVKM. The trim removed 6 bases at V and 8 bases at J, leaving 5 bases unmatched. The CDR3 sequence: CASSLDRAGYTF. CDR3 nucleotides: TGTGCCAGCAGCCTGGACAGGGCCGGCTACACCTTC.

This clonotype was detected many times. This chain links TRBV12-3 or TRBV12-4 with TRBJ1-5; a possible D gene is TRBD1 (6 bases). With 3 bases removed from V and 6 bases from J, the gap between germline ends came to 12 bases. CDR3 length: 14 amino acids. DNA of the CDR3: TGTGCCAGCAGTTTGTCGGGGGGCAGTCAGCCCCAGCATTTT. It translates to CASSLSGGSQPQHF.

This clonotype was seen ten or more times. The chain links TRBV20-1 to TRBJ2-7, with D uncertain. Trimming shortened V by 4 bases and J by 7 bases, and 11 bases separated the two germline ends. The length of the CDR3 is 11 residues. Germline V gene lookup returns CDR1 DFQATT and CDR2 SNEGSKA (reference sequence). CDR3 loop: CSAMKGEEQYF. The CDR3 bases are TGCAGTGCTATGAAGGGTGAGGAGCAGTACTTC.

This clonotype was counted between two and nine times. V usage is TRBV10-1 and J usage is TRBJ2-3, with D unclear. The CDR3 contains 14 residues. Trimming took off 2 bases at V and 0 bases at J, with 6 bases between the two ends. Germline CDR1 is WNHNN and CDR2 is SYGVQD (reference sequence). In DNA form, the CDR3 reads TGCGCCAGCAGTGAGCACAAGAGCACAGATACGCAGTATTTT. This encodes CASSEHKSTDTQYF.

Ten or more counts support this clonotype. The chain recombines TRBV28 with TRBJ1-5; no reliable D call. Germline-derived CDR1 and CDR2 are MDHEN and SYDVKM. The CDR3 totals 11 residues. Trimming stripped 6 bases from V and 4 bases from J, with 4 bases between. CDR3 loop: CASSLNQPQHF. Written as DNA, the CDR3 is TGTGCCAGCAGCTTGAATCAGCCCCAGCATTTT.

The chain is built from TRBV20-1 and TRBJ2-4, with D tentatively TRBD1 (6 bases). CDR3 size: 14 residues. Germline values: CDR1 DFQATT, CDR2 SNEGSKA (reference sequence). V was clipped by 6 bases and J by 7 bases, with 19 bases between them. The CDR3 bases are TGCAGTGCCCCCCGACAGGACCGGAGCAACATTCAGTACTTC. The encoded protein is CSAPRQDRSNIQYF.

At least ten counts were recorded for this clonotype. The chain's CDR3 is CASKKQGEGQPQHF. CDR3 bases: TGTGCCAGCAAGAAACAGGGGGAAGGGCAGCCCCAGCATTTT. The chain combines TRBV2 with TRBJ1-5, with TRBD1 matching 8 bases. The length of the CDR3 is 14 residues. J gave up 7 bases and V 7 bases, and 9 bases lay outside the gene matches. Germline CDR1 SNHLY, CDR2 FYNNEI.

The chain employs TRBV20-1 and TRBJ2-7; a possible D gene is TRBD1 (5 bases). The CDR3 spans 13 residues. The V end lost 6 bases, the J end lost 6 bases, and 18 bases lay between the germline ends. From germline, CDR1 is DFQATT and CDR2 SNEGSKA (reference sequence). The CDR3 DNA sequence: TGCAGTGCCCTCACTGACAGAGGCCCCGAGCAGTACTTC. Translation: CSALTDRGPEQYF.

V and J are TRBV29-1 and TRBJ1-2, with TRBD1 matching over 9 bases. Germline CDR1 and CDR2: SQVTM and ANQGSEA. V lost 8 bases and J lost 8; bases outside the gene matches: 9. The CDR3 has 12 residues. Written as DNA, the CDR3 is TGCAGCTACTCAGGGACAGGGTACGGCTACACCTTC. Amino acids: CSYSGTGYGYTF.

At least ten counts were recorded for this clonotype. V gene TRBV10-1 combines with J gene TRBJ2-5, with D perhaps TRBD2 (5 bases). This CDR3 is 16 amino acids long. In germline, CDR1 is WNHNN, CDR2 SYGVQD (reference sequence). V was shortened by 4 bases and J by 1 base, with 16 bases between the two germline ends. This CDR3 is CASSAGRGYSQETQYF. In DNA, the CDR3 is TGCGCCAGCAGTGCTGGACGGGGATACAGCCAAGAGACCCAGTACTTC.

This clonotype showed up many times. The chain recombines TRBV12-3 or TRBV12-4 with TRBJ2-2; 7 bases match TRBD1. With V trimmed by 6 bases and J by 8 bases, 6 bases remained unmatched. There are 13 residues in the CDR3. The DNA for the CDR3 is TGTGCCAGCAGGCAACAGGGGCCGGGGGAGCTGTTTTTT. This sequence encodes CASRQQGPGELFF.

This clonotype has only a few counts. This chain connects TRBV29-1 to TRBJ1-1; maybe TRBD1 (5 bases). Germline assignment: CDR1 SQVTM and CDR2 ANQGSEA. V was trimmed by 7 bases and J by 7 bases, leaving 19 bases between them. The CDR3 has 13 amino acids. The CDR3 spells CSARNMGGGEAFF. In DNA form, the CDR3 reads TGCAGCGCTCGTAATATGGGGGGAGGTGAAGCTTTCTTT.

This clonotype was seen at least ten times. V and J are TRBV10-2 and TRBJ1-2; D ambiguous. The CDR3 runs 14 residues. Germline V gives CDR1 WSHSY, CDR2 SAAADI. Between the trimmed V and J ends, which lost 6 bases and 9 bases, there was a span of 20 bases. The CDR3 coding sequence is TGCGCCAGCAGCCCCGAAGAGTCGGGGATTCGCTACACCTTC. It specifies CASSPEESGIRYTF.

This clonotype came up many times. The chain links TRBV6-1 to TRBJ2-3, with 7 bases fitting TRBD1. V dropped 3 bases and J dropped 3; count of bases not matched to a gene: 9. Germline V CDR1 and CDR2: MNHNS, SASEGT. This CDR3 is built from 16 residues. CDR3 sequence reads: CASSDGEGTATDTQYF. DNA for the CDR3: TGTGCCAGCAGTGATGGCGAGGGGACAGCGACAGATACGCAGTATTTT.

This clonotype was picked up many times. This chain links TRBV2 with TRBJ2-2, with D unclear. The germline CDR1 and CDR2 sequences are SNHLY and FYNNEI. The CDR3 has 11 amino acids. Between the trimmed V and J ends, which lost 11 bases and 7 bases, there was a span of 11 bases. The CDR3 spells CAGNNGGELFF. The CDR3 nucleotides are TGTGCCGGAAACAACGGCGGGGAGCTGTTTTTT.

This clonotype was recorded many times. The rearrangement joins TRBV12-3 or TRBV12-4 to TRBJ1-5; 8 bases are shared with TRBD1. This CDR3 contains 21 residues. V shed 3 bases and J 2 bases; nucleotides not matched to a gene: 21. CDR3 in amino acids: CASSFSRWKGQAKGGNQPQHF. CDR3 in DNA: TGTGCCAGCAGTTTTTCTAGATGGAAGGGACAGGCTAAAGGAGGCAATCAGCCCCAGCATTTT.

The J gene is TRBJ1-2, the V gene TRBV5-6; D is uncertain. CDR1 SGHDT and CDR2 YYEEEE come from the germline V gene. There are 12 residues in the CDR3. V dropped 3 bases and J dropped 6 bases, with 9 bases sitting between them. The CDR3: CASSYRRNGYTF. The CDR3 DNA is TGTGCCAGCAGCTACAGACGGAATGGCTACACCTTC.

This clonotype came up many times. The chain employs TRBV27 and TRBJ2-5; D remains ambiguous. Trimming took off 7 bases at V and 2 bases at J, with 8 bases between the two ends. Germline V gives CDR1 MNHEY, CDR2 SMNVEV (reference sequence). The CDR3 sequence is 12 residues long. CDR3 in amino acids: CASKGLQETQYF. DNA for the CDR3: TGTGCCAGCAAAGGGCTTCAAGAGACCCAGTACTTC.

This clonotype was counted ten times or more. The rearrangement joins TRBV3-1 to TRBJ2-5; D remains unclear. Germline V CDR1 and CDR2: LGHDT, YNNKEL (reference sequence). Trimming cost V 3 bases and J 4 bases, with 6 bases left between them. The CDR3 sequence is 12 residues long. CDR3 loop: CASSQMTETQYF. The CDR3 region has the DNA TGTGCCAGCAGCCAGATGACAGAGACCCAGTACTTC.

This clonotype appeared a few times. CDR3 sequence reads: CASSQDPRLYGYTF. The CDR3 DNA reads as TGTGCCAGCAGCCAAGATCCCAGGCTCTATGGCTACACCTTC. This chain connects TRBV14 to TRBJ1-2; D call uncertain. CDR1 SGHDN and CDR2 FVKESK come from the germline V gene. The CDR3 sequence is 14 residues long. Trimming left V 0 bases short and J 4 bases short, with 9 bases between.

The chain uses TRBV28 and TRBJ2-4, with D perhaps matching TRBD1 or TRBD2 (7 bases each). Germline CDR1 reads MDHEN; CDR2 reads SYDVKM. The CDR3 is 19 amino acids. With 5 bases removed from V and 0 bases from J, the gap between germline ends came to 23 bases. CDR3 region: CASSPPLRRGGLAKNIQYF. In DNA, the CDR3 is TGTGCCAGCAGTCCCCCCCTACGCAGGGGGGGGCTAGCCAAAAACATTCAGTACTTC.

This clonotype was recorded at least ten times. V and J are TRBV28 and TRBJ1-2; D call uncertain. Between the trimmed V and J ends, which lost 3 bases and 8 bases, there was a span of 13 bases. The length of the CDR3 is 13 residues. Germline assignment: CDR1 MDHEN and CDR2 SYDVKM. The CDR3 sequence: CASSFGQSIGYTF. As DNA, the CDR3 is TGTGCCAGCAGTTTTGGGCAAAGCATCGGCTACACCTTC.

About this clonotype itself: A much larger clone differs from this one at a single base, so this may be a read error. The chain combines TRBV4-2 with TRBJ2-2, with 7 nucleotides matching TRBD1. J was trimmed by 0 bases and V by 5 bases; bases with no gene match: 3. Germline lookup yields CDR1 LGHNA and CDR2 YNFKEQ. CDR3 size: 15 residues. The CDR3 here is CASSTGTANTGELFF. CDR3 DNA sequence: TGTGCCAGCAGCACCGGGACAGCGAACACCGGGGAGCTGTTTTTT.

Concerning this clonotype itself: This could be a read error, since a much larger clone is one nucleotide away. The chain joins TRBV7-8 to TRBJ2-3; D call uncertain. Germline V lookup: CDR1 SGHVS, CDR2 FQNEAQ. V was shortened by 3 bases and J by 5 bases, with 9 bases between the two germline ends. This CDR3 is 13 amino acids long. The CDR3 protein is CASSFLGGDTQYF. DNA for the CDR3: TGTGCCAGCAGCTTTCTTGGCGGAGATACGCAGTATTTT.

A few counts support this clonotype. The J gene is TRBJ1-1, the V gene TRBV20-1, with a possible D match to TRBD1 (5 bases). Trimming removed 6 bases from V and 1 base from J, with 15 bases in between. Germline V gene lookup returns CDR1 DFQATT and CDR2 SNEGSKA (reference sequence). This CDR3 is 14 amino acids long. This chain's CDR3 is CSAEPGRRNTEAFF. The CDR3 coding sequence is TGCAGTGCAGAGCCGGGACGGAGGAACACTGAAGCTTTCTTT.

CDR3 loop: CASSLSGLAGSWSETQYF. The CDR3 DNA reads as TGTGCCAGCAGCTTATCGGGACTAGCGGGGAGCTGGTCGGAGACCCAGTACTTC. This chain connects TRBV11-2 to TRBJ2-5; 13 nucleotides match TRBD2. CDR3 size: 18 residues. The trim removed 2 bases at V and 5 bases at J, leaving 11 bases unmatched. CDR1 and CDR2 from the germline V gene are SGHAT and FQNNGV.

At least ten counts were recorded for this clonotype. The CDR3 sequence is CASSLSSGSQETQYF. The CDR3 DNA is TGTGCCAGCAGTTTGTCTAGCGGGAGCCAAGAGACCCAGTACTTC. The chain joins TRBV27 to TRBJ2-5, with 10 positions matching TRBD2. V was pared by 3 bases and J by 1 base, with 2 bases of the junction left unmatched. CDR1 is MNHEY, CDR2 SMNVEV, per germline (reference sequence). This CDR3 has 15 amino acids.

This clonotype was detected only a few times. V is TRBV15 and J is TRBJ2-3; TRBD2 agrees at 10 bases. Germline trimming cut 4 bases from V and 2 bases from J; bases unmatched to any gene: 15. Looked up from germline, CDR1 is LNHNV and CDR2 is YYDKDF (reference sequence). The CDR3 is 19 amino acids. CDR3 in amino acids: CATSTFELVGLADTDTQYF. In nucleotides, the CDR3 is TGTGCCACCAGCACCTTCGAACTAGTTGGACTAGCGGACACAGATACGCAGTATTTT.

Ten or more counts support this clonotype. Here the CDR3 DNA reads TGTGCCAGCAGTACCTACGACAGGTCTGGCTACACCTTC. It specifies CASSTYDRSGYTF. The rearrangement links TRBV6-1 to TRBJ1-2; perhaps TRBD1 as D (6 bases). Trimming removed 5 bases at V and 7 bases at J, with 14 bases between. CDR1 MNHNS and CDR2 SASEGT come from the germline V gene. This CDR3 has 13 amino acids.

This clonotype came up a few times. The V and J genes are TRBV7-9 and TRBJ2-3; no clear D. Germline V lookup: CDR1 SEHNR, CDR2 FQNEAQ (reference sequence). V lost 5 bases and J 3 bases, leaving 9 bases between the germline ends. This CDR3 contains 13 residues. The CDR3 protein is CASSARNTDTQYF. CDR3 coding DNA: TGTGCCAGCAGCGCCCGAAATACAGATACGCAGTATTTT.